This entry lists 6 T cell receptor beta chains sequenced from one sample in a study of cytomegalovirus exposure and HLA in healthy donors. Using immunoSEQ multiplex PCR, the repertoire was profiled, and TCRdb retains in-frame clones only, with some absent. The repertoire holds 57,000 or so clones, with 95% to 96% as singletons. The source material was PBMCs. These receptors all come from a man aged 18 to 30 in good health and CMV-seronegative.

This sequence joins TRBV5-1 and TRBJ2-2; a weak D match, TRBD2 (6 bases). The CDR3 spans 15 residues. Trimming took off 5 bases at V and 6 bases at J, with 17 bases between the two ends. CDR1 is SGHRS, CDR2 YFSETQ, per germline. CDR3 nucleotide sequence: TGCGCCAGCAGGTTAGCGGACACGGGACCCGGGGAGCTGTTTTTT. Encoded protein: CASRLADTGPGELFF.

CDR3 protein: CAWRGVGWGSTEAFF. The CDR3 region has the DNA TGTGCCTGGAGAGGGGTCGGGTGGGGTTCGACTGAAGCTTTCTTT. The chain has TRBV30 and TRBJ1-1; a possible D gene is TRBD1 (5 bases). The CDR3 runs to 15 residues. Germline CDR1 reads GTSNPN; CDR2 reads SVGIG (reference sequence). V was pared by 3 bases and J by 5 bases, with 19 bases between.

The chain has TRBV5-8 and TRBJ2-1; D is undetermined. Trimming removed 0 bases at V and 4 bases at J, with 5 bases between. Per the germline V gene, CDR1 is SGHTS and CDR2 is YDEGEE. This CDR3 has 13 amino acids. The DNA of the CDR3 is TGTGCCAGCAGCTTGGGCGGTTACAATGAGCAGTTCTTC. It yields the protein CASSLGGYNEQFF.

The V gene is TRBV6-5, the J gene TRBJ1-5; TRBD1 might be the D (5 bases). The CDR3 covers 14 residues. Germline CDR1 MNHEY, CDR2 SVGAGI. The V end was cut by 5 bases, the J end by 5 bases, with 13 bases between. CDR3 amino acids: CASSNSRGDQPQHF. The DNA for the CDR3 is TGTGCCAGCAGTAACAGCCGGGGGGATCAGCCCCAGCATTTT.

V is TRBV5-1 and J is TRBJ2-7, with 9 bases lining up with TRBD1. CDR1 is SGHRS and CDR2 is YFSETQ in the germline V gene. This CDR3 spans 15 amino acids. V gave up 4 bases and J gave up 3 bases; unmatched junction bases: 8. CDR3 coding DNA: TGCGCCAGCAGCCAAATCCGGGACAGGGACTACGAGCAGTACTTC. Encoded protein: CASSQIRDRDYEQYF.

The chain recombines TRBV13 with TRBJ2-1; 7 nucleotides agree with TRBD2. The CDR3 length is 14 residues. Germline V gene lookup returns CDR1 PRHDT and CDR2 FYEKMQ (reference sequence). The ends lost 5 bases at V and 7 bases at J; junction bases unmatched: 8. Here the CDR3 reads CASSARRGWNEQFF. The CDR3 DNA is TGTGCCAGCAGCGCCCGGCGGGGGTGGAATGAGCAGTTCTTC.